What follows are 9 T cell receptor beta chains derived from one specimen sequenced in a study of blood T cell repertoires in COVID-19. The assay was immunoSEQ multiplex PCR, and TCRdb's table has in-frame clones only and misses some. The sample contains about 390,000 clones, around nine tenths of which appear only once. The sequenced sample was PBMCs or T cells enriched from blood (not recorded which). These receptors originate from a woman aged 45 to 65 who had recovered from COVID-19.

The V and J genes are TRBV6-1 and TRBJ1-1; D unclear. Germline CDR1 reads MNHNS; CDR2 reads SASEGT. This CDR3 region has 11 residues. V shed 3 bases and J shed 7 bases, with 6 bases lying between them. The DNA for the CDR3 is TGTGCCAGCAGTGATCGAGGTGAAGCTTTCTTT. Protein: CASSDRGEAFF.

V is TRBV7-2 and J is TRBJ1-5; TRBD1 aligns across 8 bases. The CDR3 contains 14 residues. Germline V gene sequence: CDR1 SGHTA, CDR2 FQGNSA. Germline trimming cut 5 bases from V and 6 bases from J; bases unmatched to any gene: 6. In DNA form, the CDR3 reads TGTGCCAGCAGCACGGGACAGGACGGTCAGCCCCAGCATTTT. Protein product: CASSTGQDGQPQHF.

This clone showed up just once. This rearrangement joins TRBV10-3 to TRBJ1-5; D unresolved. This CDR3 is 12 amino acids long. The V end lost 3 bases, the J end lost 6 bases, and 6 bases lay between the germline ends. Germline loops: CDR1 ENHRY, CDR2 SYGVKD. The DNA for the CDR3 is TGTGCCATCAGTGACGCCAGTCAGCCCCAGCATTTT. Translation gives CAISDASQPQHF.

This rearrangement joins TRBV19 to TRBJ1-1; D possibly corresponds to TRBD1 (5 bases). The germline V gene encodes CDR1 LNHDA and CDR2 SQIVND (reference sequence). Deletions cut 1 base from V and 1 base from J, with 13 bases between. This CDR3 contains 16 residues. The CDR3 is CASSIGGRAKNTEAFF. In DNA form, the CDR3 reads TGTGCCAGTAGTATAGGAGGCAGGGCTAAGAACACTGAAGCTTTCTTT.

The rearrangement uses TRBV7-6 and TRBJ2-7; 7 nucleotides align to TRBD1. V was pared by 1 base and J by 4 bases, with 4 bases of the junction left unmatched. Germline V gene data show CDR1 as SGHVS and CDR2 as FNYEAQ. The CDR3 contains 14 residues. CDR3 amino acids: CASSLGQGLYEQYF. CDR3 DNA: TGTGCCAGCAGCTTAGGACAGGGATTGTACGAGCAGTACTTC.

V gene TRBV5-1 combines with J gene TRBJ2-3; 7 positions match TRBD1. Trimming at V came to 0 bases and at J to 3 bases, leaving 4 bases not matched to a gene. CDR3 length: 15 amino acids. Germline V gene data show CDR1 as SGHRS and CDR2 as YFSETQ. CDR3 protein: CASSLGGGQTDTQYF. The CDR3 nucleotides are TGCGCCAGCAGCTTGGGAGGGGGCCAGACAGATACGCAGTATTTT.

The chain employs TRBV6-2 or TRBV6-3 and TRBJ2-5, with D possibly being TRBD2 (6 bases). Germline CDR1 and CDR2: MNHEY and SVGEGT. This CDR3 contains 13 residues. V lost 2 bases to trimming and J lost 6 bases, with 10 bases between them. The CDR3 DNA reads TGTGCCAGCAGTTACGACGGGGGAAAGACCCAGTACTTC. Amino acid sequence: CASSYDGGKTQYF.

The CDR3 spells CASSYEAENTEAFF. CDR3 bases: TGTGCCAGCAGTTACGAGGCGGAGAACACTGAAGCTTTCTTT. The chain uses TRBV6-5 and TRBJ1-1; D gene ambiguous. The CDR3 has 14 residues. CDR1 and CDR2 from the germline V gene are MNHEY and SVGAGI. V was pared by 2 bases and J by 1 base, with 8 bases between.

V and J are TRBV12-3 or TRBV12-4 and TRBJ2-5; weak D call: TRBD2 (6 bases). The germline V and J ends were trimmed by 6 bases and 1 base, with 9 bases remaining between them. CDR3 length equals 13 residues. Written as DNA, the CDR3 is TGTGCCAGCAGCGCGGGGTTCCAAGAGACCCAGTACTTC. The encoded protein is CASSAGFQETQYF.